The 16 T cell receptor beta chains below come from one sample, sequenced in a study of cytomegalovirus exposure and HLA in healthy donors. The PCR employed 60 Vbeta primers together with 13 Jbeta primers. TCRdb's table, derived via immunoSEQ multiplex PCR, lists solely in-frame clones and lacks some. The sample contains 90,000 to 120,000 clones, about three quarters of which appear only once. Sequences were obtained from PBMCs. The receptors were gathered from a female donor in good health and CMV-seropositive.

The chain has TRBV9 and TRBJ2-7, with a weak D call TRBD1 (6 bases). Germline V gives CDR1 SGDLS, CDR2 YYNGEE. The V and J ends lost 1 base and 2 bases respectively, with 16 bases between them. CDR3 size: 16 residues. The CDR3 region is CASSVTGQTLPYEQYF. The CDR3 DNA follows: TGTGCCAGCAGCGTAACCGGACAGACTTTACCCTACGAGCAGTACTTC.

The rearrangement joins TRBV12-5 to TRBJ2-1; a possible D gene is TRBD2 (5 bases). In germline, CDR1 is LGHNT, CDR2 FRNRAP. The CDR3 length is 13 residues. V lost 3 bases, J lost 12 bases, and 15 bases lay in between. This CDR3 reads CASGFLGEYGQFF. In DNA form, the CDR3 reads TGTGCTAGTGGTTTCCTCGGGGAATACGGGCAGTTCTTC. Combining the CDR3 with reference TRBV12-5 and TRBJ2-1 gives the whole variable domain DARVTQTPRHKVTEMGQEVTMRCQPILGHNTVFWYRQTMMQGLELLAYFRNRAPLDDSGMPKDRFSAEMPDATLATLKIQPSEPRDSAVYFCASGFLGEYGQFFGPGTRLTVL.

With respect to this clone: The same CDR3 can be traced to other DNA sequences in this sample. The chain links TRBV6-5 to TRBJ2-3, with D possibly TRBD1 on 5 matching bases. Germline lookup yields CDR1 MNHEY and CDR2 SVGAGI. This CDR3 region has 13 residues. With 0 bases removed from V and 6 bases from J, the gap between germline ends came to 7 bases. CDR3 sequence: CASSYSGADTQYF. CDR3 DNA: TGTGCCAGCAGTTACTCAGGGGCGGATACGCAGTATTTT.

This sequence joins TRBV29-1 and TRBJ1-1; TRBD1 might be the D (6 bases). Looked up from germline, CDR1 is SQVTM and CDR2 is ANQGSEA. The CDR3 consists of 13 residues. V lost 7 bases, J lost 1 base, and 13 bases lay in between. In DNA form, the CDR3 reads TGCAGCGCCGAACAACAGGGGAACACTGAAGCTTTCTTT. It encodes CSAEQQGNTEAFF.

This rearrangement joins TRBV7-2 to TRBJ2-5; a possible D gene is TRBD2 (5 bases). The CDR3 runs 14 residues. Trimming cost V 4 bases and J 2 bases, with 11 bases left between them. Per germline, CDR1 SGHTA and CDR2 FQGNSA. In nucleotides, the CDR3 is TGTGCCAGCAGCTCGAGGGTAGCGCAAGAGACCCAGTACTTC. It codes for CASSSRVAQETQYF.

The rearrangement links TRBV6-1 to TRBJ2-7; tentative D call: TRBD2 (7 bases). The CDR3 contains 16 residues. The germline V gene encodes CDR1 MNHNS and CDR2 SASEGT. V dropped 3 bases and J dropped 1 base, with 16 bases sitting between them. CDR3 amino acids: CASSDYGGRFSYEQYF. The DNA of the CDR3 is TGTGCCAGCAGTGATTACGGGGGGCGGTTTTCCTACGAGCAGTACTTC.

The chain joins TRBV6-5 to TRBJ2-1; 8 bases are a match to TRBD2. Germline V CDR1 and CDR2: MNHEY, SVGAGI. V trimming: 4 bases; J trimming: 6 bases; junction bases outside the gene matches: 5. The CDR3 is made up of 14 amino acids. The CDR3 coding sequence is TGTGCCAGCAGTTCCCCCGGGACTAGCAATGAGCAGTTCTTC. It is translated as CASSSPGTSNEQFF.

The chain joins TRBV7-3 to TRBJ2-1, with 9 bases aligning to TRBD2. V trimming: 2 bases; J trimming: 4 bases; junction bases outside the gene matches: 3. The CDR3 runs 15 residues. Germline-derived CDR1 and CDR2 are SGHTA and FQGTGA. CDR3 region: CASSLGGGGYNEQFF. In nucleotides, the CDR3 is TGTGCCAGCAGCTTAGGCGGGGGGGGATACAATGAGCAGTTCTTC.

The V gene is TRBV5-1, the J gene TRBJ2-1; D possibly corresponds to TRBD1 (6 bases). The CDR3 has 15 amino acids. Trimming pared 3 bases from V and 8 bases from J, leaving 18 bases between. Germline-derived CDR1 and CDR2 are SGHRS and YFSETQ. CDR3 region: CASSSTRDTKYEQFF. CDR3 nucleotide sequence: TGCGCCAGCAGCTCCACTAGGGACACCAAGTATGAGCAGTTCTTC.

The V call is TRBV30, the J call TRBJ2-3; 12 bases map to TRBD2. J gave up 0 bases and V 0 bases, and 4 bases lay outside the gene matches. CDR3 length: 17 residues. Germline V gene data show CDR1 as GTSNPN and CDR2 as SVGIG (reference sequence). CDR3 residues: CAWSVGGLAGSTDTQYF. CDR3 DNA: TGTGCCTGGAGTGTTGGTGGACTAGCGGGAAGCACAGATACGCAGTATTTT.

The chain carries TRBV18 and TRBJ1-1, with 8 bases that match TRBD1. The V gene's germline CDR1 is KGHSH and CDR2 LQKENI. V shed 10 bases, J shed 0 bases, and the junction held 7 bases outside the gene matches. This CDR3 region has 14 residues. This CDR3 is CATRPGGLNTEAFF. The CDR3 DNA sequence: TGTGCCACAAGACCAGGGGGCTTGAACACTGAAGCTTTCTTT.

The rearrangement links TRBV30 to TRBJ1-4, with TRBD1 matching over 7 bases. This CDR3 is built from 14 residues. CDR1 and CDR2 (germline): GTSNPN, SVGIG (reference sequence). Trimming removed 7 bases from V and 3 bases from J; junction bases left unmatched: 8. CDR3 in amino acids: CASPSGGSNEKLFF. In DNA, the CDR3 is TGTGCCTCCCCGTCAGGGGGGTCTAATGAAAAACTGTTTTTT.

This clone was detected a few times. The V call is TRBV20-1, the J call TRBJ2-7; D remains ambiguous. With 6 bases removed from V and 0 bases from J, the gap between germline ends came to 6 bases. CDR1 is DFQATT and CDR2 is SNEGSKA in the germline V gene (reference sequence). The CDR3 spans 11 residues. The CDR3: CSAKSSYEQYF. The CDR3 region has the DNA TGCAGTGCAAAGAGCTCCTACGAGCAGTACTTC.

The chain links TRBV21-1 to TRBJ1-5; the DNA was not used to check the table's D call, TRBD1. TRBV21-1 is labeled a pseudogene. The CDR3 is 17 residues long. The CDR3 here is CASSKLGDRVSYQPQHF. DNA for the CDR3: TGTGCCAGCAGCAAATTGGGGGACAGGGTCTCCTATCAGCCCCAGCATTTT.

The genes are TRBV6-5 and TRBJ1-3; D gene ambiguous. Between the trimmed V and J ends, which lost 7 bases and 2 bases, there was a span of 15 bases. Germline V CDR1 and CDR2: MNHEY, SVGAGI. CDR3 length equals 15 residues. Here the CDR3 reads CASTPGGGPGNTIYF. In DNA, the CDR3 is TGTGCCAGCACTCCGGGAGGCGGCCCTGGAAACACCATATATTTT.

This clone appeared a few times. The J gene is TRBJ1-2, the V gene TRBV6-5; 8 bases are a match to TRBD1. Germline values: CDR1 MNHEY, CDR2 SVGAGI. Germline trimming cut 6 bases from V and 3 bases from J; bases unmatched to any gene: 6. The CDR3 length is 14 residues. CDR3 region: CASRQGVGYYGYTF. Written as DNA, the CDR3 is TGTGCCAGCAGACAGGGGGTGGGGTACTATGGCTACACCTTC.